This T cell receptor (beta chain) was profiled in a study of PD-L1 blockade in urothelial cancer. The authors spiked synthetic TCR analog templates into each PCR. Profiled with immunoSEQ multiplex PCR; TCRdb holds only in-frame clones, not every one. The repertoire holds more than 65,000 clones, 87% seen once, with roughly 5.2% in the top ten. Trimming took 0 bases from V and 7 from J, leaving 16 bases between them. CDR1 is GTSNPN, CDR2 SVGIG, per germline (reference sequence). This CDR3 has 15 amino acids. The sample was PBMCs, taken around atezolizumab (anti-PD-L1) treatment. This sequence originates from a woman aged 70 to 79 with urothelial cancer. The chain employs TRBV30 and TRBJ1-5, with D hard to call. The CDR3 spells CAWSVGSGDWQPQHF. The CDR3 region has the DNA TGTGCCTGGAGTGTCGGATCAGGTGATTGGCAGCCCCAGCATTTT.